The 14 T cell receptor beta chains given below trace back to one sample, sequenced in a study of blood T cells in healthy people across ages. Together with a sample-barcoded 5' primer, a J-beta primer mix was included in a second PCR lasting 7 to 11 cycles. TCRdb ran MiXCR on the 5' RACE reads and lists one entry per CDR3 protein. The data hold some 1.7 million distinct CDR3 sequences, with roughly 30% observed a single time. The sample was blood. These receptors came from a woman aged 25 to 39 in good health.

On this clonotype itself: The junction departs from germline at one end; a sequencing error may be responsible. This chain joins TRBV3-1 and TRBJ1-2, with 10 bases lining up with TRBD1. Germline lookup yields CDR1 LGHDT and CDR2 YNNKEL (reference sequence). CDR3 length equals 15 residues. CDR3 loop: CVSSQALTGGASYTF. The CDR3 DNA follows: TGTGTCAGCAGCCAAGCGCTGACAGGGGGCGCGAGCTACACCTTC.

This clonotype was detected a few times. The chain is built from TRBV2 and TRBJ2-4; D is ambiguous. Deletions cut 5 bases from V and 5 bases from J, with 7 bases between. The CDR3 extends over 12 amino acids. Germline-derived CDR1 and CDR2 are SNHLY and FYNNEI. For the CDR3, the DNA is TGTGCCAGCAGTAGGACGCAAAACATTCAGTACTTC. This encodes CASSRTQNIQYF.

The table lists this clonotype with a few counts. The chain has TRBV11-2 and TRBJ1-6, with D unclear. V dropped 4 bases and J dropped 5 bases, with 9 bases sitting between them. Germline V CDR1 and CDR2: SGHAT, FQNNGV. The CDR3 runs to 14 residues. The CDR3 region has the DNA TGTGCCAGCAGCTCGCGTGGGAATAATTCACCCCTCCACTTT. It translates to CASSSRGNNSPLHF.

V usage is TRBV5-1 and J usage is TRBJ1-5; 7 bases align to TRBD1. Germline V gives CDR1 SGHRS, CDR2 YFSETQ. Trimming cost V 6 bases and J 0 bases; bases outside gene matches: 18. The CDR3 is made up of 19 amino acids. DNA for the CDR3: TGCGCCAGCACCCCATCAGACAGGGATTCGACTTATAGCAATCAGCCCCAGCATTTT. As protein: CASTPSDRDSTYSNQPQHF.

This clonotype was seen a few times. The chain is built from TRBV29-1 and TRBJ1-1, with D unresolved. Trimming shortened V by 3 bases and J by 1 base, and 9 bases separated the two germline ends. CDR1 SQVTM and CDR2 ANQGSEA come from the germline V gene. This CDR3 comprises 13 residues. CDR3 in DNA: TGCAGCGTTGATTTGAGGACGAACACTGAAGCTTTCTTT. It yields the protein CSVDLRTNTEAFF.

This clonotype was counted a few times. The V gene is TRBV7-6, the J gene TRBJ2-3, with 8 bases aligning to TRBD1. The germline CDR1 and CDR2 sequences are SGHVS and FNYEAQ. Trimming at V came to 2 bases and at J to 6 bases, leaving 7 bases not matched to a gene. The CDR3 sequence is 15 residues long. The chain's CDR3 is CASSLWNRGEDTQYF. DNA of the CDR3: TGTGCCAGCAGCTTATGGAACAGGGGGGAGGATACGCAGTATTTT. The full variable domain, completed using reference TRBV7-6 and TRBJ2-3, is GAGVSQSPRYKVTKRGQDVALRCDPISGHVSLYWYRQALGQGPEFLTYFNYEAQQDKSGLPNDRFSAERPEGSISTLTIQRTEQRDSAMYRCASSLWNRGEDTQYFGPGTRLTVL.

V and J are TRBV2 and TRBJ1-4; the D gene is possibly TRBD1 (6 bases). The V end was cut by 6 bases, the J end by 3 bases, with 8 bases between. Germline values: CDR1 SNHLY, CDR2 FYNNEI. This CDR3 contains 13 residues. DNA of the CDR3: TGTGCCAGCAGGCGGGGGCCTAATGAAAAACTGTTTTTT. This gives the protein CASRRGPNEKLFF.

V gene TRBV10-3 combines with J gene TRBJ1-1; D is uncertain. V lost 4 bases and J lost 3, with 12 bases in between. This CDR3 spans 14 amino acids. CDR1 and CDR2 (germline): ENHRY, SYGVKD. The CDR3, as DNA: TGTGCCATCAGTGTAAGTGGGCAGGACACTGAAGCTTTCTTT. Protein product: CAISVSGQDTEAFF.

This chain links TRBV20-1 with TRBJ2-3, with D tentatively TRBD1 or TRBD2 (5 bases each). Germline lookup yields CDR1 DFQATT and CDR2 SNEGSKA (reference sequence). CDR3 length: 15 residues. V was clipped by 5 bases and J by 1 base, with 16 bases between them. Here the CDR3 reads CSASSRDGGTDTQYF. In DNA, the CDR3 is TGCAGTGCTTCATCCCGGGACGGTGGCACAGATACGCAGTATTTT.

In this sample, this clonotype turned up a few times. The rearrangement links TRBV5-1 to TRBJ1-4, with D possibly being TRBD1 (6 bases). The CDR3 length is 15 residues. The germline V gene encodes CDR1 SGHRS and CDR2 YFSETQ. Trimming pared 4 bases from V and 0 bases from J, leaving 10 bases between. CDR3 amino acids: CASSPGHSTNEKLFF. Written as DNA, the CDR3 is TGCGCCAGCAGCCCGGGACATTCAACTAATGAAAAACTGTTTTTT.

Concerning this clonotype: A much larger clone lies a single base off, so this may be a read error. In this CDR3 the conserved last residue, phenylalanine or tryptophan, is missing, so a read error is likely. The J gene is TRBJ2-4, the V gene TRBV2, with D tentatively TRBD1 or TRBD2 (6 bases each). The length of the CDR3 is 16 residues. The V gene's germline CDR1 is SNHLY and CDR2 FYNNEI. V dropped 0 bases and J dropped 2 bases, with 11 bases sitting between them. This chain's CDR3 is CASSEAPGATKNIQYV. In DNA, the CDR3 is TGTGCCAGCAGTGAAGCTCCGGGGGCGACCAAAAACATTCAGTACGTC.

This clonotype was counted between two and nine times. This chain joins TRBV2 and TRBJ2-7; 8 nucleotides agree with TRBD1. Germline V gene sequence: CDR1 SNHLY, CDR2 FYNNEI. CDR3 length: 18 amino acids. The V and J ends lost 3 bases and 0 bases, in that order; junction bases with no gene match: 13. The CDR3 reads CASSERPRQGTYSYEQYF. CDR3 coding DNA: TGTGCCAGCAGTGAGAGGCCTAGACAGGGGACCTACTCCTACGAGCAGTACTTC.

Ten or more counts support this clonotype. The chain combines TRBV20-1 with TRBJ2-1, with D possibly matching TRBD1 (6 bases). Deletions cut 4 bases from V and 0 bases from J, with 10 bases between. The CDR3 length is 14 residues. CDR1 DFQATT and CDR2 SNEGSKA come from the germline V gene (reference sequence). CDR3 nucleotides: TGCAGTGCTAAAAGGGGGAGCTCCTACAATGAGCAGTTCTTC. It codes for CSAKRGSSYNEQFF.

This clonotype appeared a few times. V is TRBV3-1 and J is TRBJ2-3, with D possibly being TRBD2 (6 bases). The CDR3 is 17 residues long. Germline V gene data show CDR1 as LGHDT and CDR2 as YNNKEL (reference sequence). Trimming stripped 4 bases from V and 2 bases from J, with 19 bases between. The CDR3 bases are TGTGCCAGCAGCCCGCGACTAGATAAGGTCTACACAGATACGCAGTATTTT. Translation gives CASSPRLDKVYTDTQYF.